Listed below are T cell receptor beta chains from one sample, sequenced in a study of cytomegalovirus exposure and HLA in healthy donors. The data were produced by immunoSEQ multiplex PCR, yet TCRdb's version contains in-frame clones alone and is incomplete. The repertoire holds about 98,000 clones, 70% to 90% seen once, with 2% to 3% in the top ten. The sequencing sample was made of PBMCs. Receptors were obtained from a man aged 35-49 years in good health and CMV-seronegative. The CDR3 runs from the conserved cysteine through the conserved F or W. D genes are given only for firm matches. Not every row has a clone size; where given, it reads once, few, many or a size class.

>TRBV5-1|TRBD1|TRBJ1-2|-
CASSSGQGKNPYGYTF
TGCGCCAGCAGCTCGGGACAGGGCAAGAACCCCTATGGCTACACCTTC
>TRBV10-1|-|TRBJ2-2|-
CASSESSRSGELFF
TGCGCCAGCAGTGAGTCGTCTAGAAGCGGGGAGCTGTTTTTT
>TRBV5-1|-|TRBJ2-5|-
CASSLALQSQETQYF
TGCGCCAGCAGCTTGGCCTTACAGAGCCAAGAGACCCAGTACTTC
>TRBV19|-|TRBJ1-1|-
CASSIDGAREAFF
TGTGCCAGTAGTATAGATGGTGCCAGGGAAGCTTTCTTT
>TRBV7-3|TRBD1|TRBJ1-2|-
CASSLTGTGTDLYGYTF
TGTGCCAGCAGCTTAACTGGGACAGGGACAGATCTCTATGGCTACACCTTC
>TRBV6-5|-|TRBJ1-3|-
CASSYSGASLGTIYF
TGTGCCAGCAGTTACTCGGGGGCTTCCCTGGGCACCATATATTTT
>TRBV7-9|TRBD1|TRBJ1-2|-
CASTSPGTGNYGYTF
TGTGCCAGCACCAGTCCCGGGACAGGGAACTATGGCTACACCTTC
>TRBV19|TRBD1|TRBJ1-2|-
CASMRRLQGDGYTF
TGTGCCAGTATGAGGAGGTTACAGGGGGATGGCTACACCTTC
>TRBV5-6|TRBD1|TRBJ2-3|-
CASSGPDRGFGYF
TGTGCCAGCAGCGGGCCCGACAGGGGGTTTGGGTATTTT
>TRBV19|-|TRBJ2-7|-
CASSIGAGETTYEQYF
TGTGCCAGTAGTATCGGGGCAGGGGAAACGACCTACGAGCAGTACTTC
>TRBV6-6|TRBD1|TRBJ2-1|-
CASSRPDRGINEQFF
TGTGCCAGCAGCCGACCTGACAGGGGGATCAATGAGCAGTTCTTC
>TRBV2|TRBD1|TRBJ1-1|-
CASSAQGRRMNTEAFF
TGTGCCAGCAGTGCACAGGGGCGAAGAATGAACACTGAAGCTTTCTTT
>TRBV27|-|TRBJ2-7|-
CASRVVTNTYEQYF
TGTGCCAGCAGGGTGGTGACAAATACCTACGAGCAGTACTTC
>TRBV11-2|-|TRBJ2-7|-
CASSLASGQSSSYEQYF
TGTGCCAGCAGCTTAGCTTCAGGGCAGAGTAGCTCCTACGAGCAGTACTTC
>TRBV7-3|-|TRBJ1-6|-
CASSLRAGLTSPLHF
TGTGCCAGCAGCTTAAGGGCAGGGCTTACTTCACCCCTCCACTTT
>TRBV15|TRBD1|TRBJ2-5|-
CATSRDRGPGAQYF
TGTGCCACCAGCAGAGATAGGGGGCCCGGGGCCCAGTACTTC
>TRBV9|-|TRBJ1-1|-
CASSPRRAATEAFF
TGTGCCAGCAGCCCCCGGCGGGCCGCGACTGAAGCTTTCTTT
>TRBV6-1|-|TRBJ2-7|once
CASTEGETAYEQYF
TGTGCCAGCACCGAGGGAGAGACGGCCTACGAGCAGTACTTC
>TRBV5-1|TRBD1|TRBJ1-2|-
CASSIDLRDRGLGYTF
TGCGCCAGCAGCATTGACCTCCGGGACAGGGGCCTCGGCTACACCTTC
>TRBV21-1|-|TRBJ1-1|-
CASSKVEAFF
TGTGCCAGCAGCAAAGTTGAGGCTTTCTTT
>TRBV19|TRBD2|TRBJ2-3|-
CASSILRLAGDPDTQYF
TGTGCCAGTAGTATTTTGCGTTTAGCGGGGGACCCAGATACGCAGTATTTT
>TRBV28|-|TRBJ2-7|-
CATRLLSYEQYF
TGTGCCACCAGACTTCTCTCCTACGAGCAGTACTTC
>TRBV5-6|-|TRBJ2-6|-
CASRGDMWANVLTF
TGTGCCAGCAGGGGCGACATGTGGGCCAACGTCCTGACTTTC
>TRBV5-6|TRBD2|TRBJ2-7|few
CASSWAMLAGNEQYF
TGTGCCAGCAGTTGGGCGATGCTAGCGGGAAACGAGCAGTACTTC
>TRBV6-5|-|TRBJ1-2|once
CASRDTGSYGYTF
TGTGCCAGCAGGGATACAGGGAGCTATGGCTACACCTTC
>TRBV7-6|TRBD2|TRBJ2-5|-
CASSLGMVRGSQETQYF
TGTGCCAGCAGCTTAGGGATGGTGCGGGGGAGCCAAGAGACCCAGTACTTC
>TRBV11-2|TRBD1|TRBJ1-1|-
CASSFSPGQKAFF
TGTGCCAGCAGCTTTTCCCCGGGACAGAAAGCTTTCTTT
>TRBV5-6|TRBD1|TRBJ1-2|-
CASSLGTGYGYTF
TGTGCCAGCAGCTTGGGGACAGGGTATGGCTACACCTTC
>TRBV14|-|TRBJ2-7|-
CASSQEKLAPFGEQYF
TGTGCCAGCAGCCAAGAGAAGCTAGCGCCTTTCGGCGAGCAGTACTTC
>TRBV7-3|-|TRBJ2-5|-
CASSPTGLQETQYF
TGTGCCAGCAGCCCTACAGGGTTGCAGGAGACCCAGTACTTC
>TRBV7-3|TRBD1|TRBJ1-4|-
CASSLGWTGDVDEKLFF
TGTGCCAGCAGCTTAGGATGGACAGGGGACGTGGATGAAAAACTGTTTTTT
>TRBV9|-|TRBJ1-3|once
CASSAGLNSGNTIYF
TGTGCCAGCAGCGCGGGACTTAACTCTGGAAACACCATATATTTT
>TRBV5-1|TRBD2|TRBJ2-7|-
CASSLGLAGAPDEQYF
TGCGCCAGCAGCTTGGGACTAGCGGGGGCCCCTGACGAGCAGTACTTC
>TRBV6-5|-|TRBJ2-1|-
CASSYIPGYNEQFF
TGTGCCAGCAGTTACATTCCGGGATACAATGAGCAGTTCTTC
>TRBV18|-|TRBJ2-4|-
CASSPPGQLAKNIQYF
TGTGCCAGCTCACCACCTGGACAGCTAGCCAAAAACATTCAGTACTTC
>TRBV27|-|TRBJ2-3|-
CASSRPMGQAQYF
TGTGCCAGCAGTCGGCCGATGGGGCAGGCGCAGTATTTT
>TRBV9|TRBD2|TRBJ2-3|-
CASSVVGGADTQYF
TGTGCCAGCAGCGTAGTGGGAGGGGCCGATACGCAGTATTTT
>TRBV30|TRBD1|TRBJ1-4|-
CACQDRDSGKLFF
TGTGCCTGCCAAGACAGGGATTCAGGAAAACTGTTTTTT
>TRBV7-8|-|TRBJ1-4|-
CASSLALLGRPEKLFF
TGTGCCAGCAGCTTAGCGCTTCTTGGGCGACCTGAAAAACTGTTTTTT
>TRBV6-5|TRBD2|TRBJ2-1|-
CASSSGSGGAEEQFF
TGTGCCAGCAGCTCGGGGAGCGGGGGGGCCGAGGAGCAGTTCTTC
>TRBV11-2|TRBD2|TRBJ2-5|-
CASSPYPSGGAEETQYF
TGTGCCAGCAGCCCGTATCCTAGCGGGGGGGCCGAAGAGACCCAGTACTTC
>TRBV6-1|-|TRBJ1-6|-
CASSVPTLDNSPLHF
TGTGCCAGCTCTGTGCCTACTCTAGATAATTCACCCCTCCACTTT
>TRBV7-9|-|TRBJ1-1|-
CSSSLLELNTEAFF
TGTTCCAGCAGTCTCTTAGAATTGAACACTGAAGCTTTCTTT
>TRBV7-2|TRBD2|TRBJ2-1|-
CASSLILAGGVEREQFF
TGTGCCAGCAGCTTAATATTAGCGGGGGGGGTCGAGCGTGAGCAGTTCTTC
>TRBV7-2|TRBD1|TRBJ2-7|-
CASSFSGQGYEQYF
TGTGCCAGCAGCTTTAGCGGACAGGGCTACGAGCAGTACTTC
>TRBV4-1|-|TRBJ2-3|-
CASSPQGEKRTDTQYF
TGCGCCAGCAGCCCACAGGGCGAAAAACGCACAGATACGCAGTATTTT
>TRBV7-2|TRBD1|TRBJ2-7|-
CASSRDREREQYF
TGTGCCAGCAGCCGAGACAGGGAGAGGGAGCAGTACTTC
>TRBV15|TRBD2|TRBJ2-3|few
CATSGTSGGADTQYF
TGTGCCACCAGCGGAACTAGCGGGGGGGCCGATACGCAGTATTTT
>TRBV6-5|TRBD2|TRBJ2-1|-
CASSSGGGPYNEQFF
TGTGCCAGCAGTTCGGGGGGGGGACCCTACAATGAGCAGTTCTTC
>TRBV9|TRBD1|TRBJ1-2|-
CASTDREDYGYTF
TGTGCCAGCACGGACAGGGAGGACTATGGCTACACCTTC
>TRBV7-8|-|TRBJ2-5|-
CASSPPLETQYF
TGTGCCAGCAGCCCCCCTCTAGAGACCCAGTACTTC